This T cell receptor beta chain is from a study of beta chain features in type 1 diabetes listed by TCRdb under 2018. Notes on the research overall: Patients and healthy donors did not differ in mean age, gender distribution, total cell number or subset yield. A total of roughly 98,000,000 sorted cells were examined across all samples, and RNA yield correlated strongly with the number of cells per subset. In the study, recently diagnosed type 1 diabetes patients and matched healthy donors were compared on the TCRB repertoires of their sorted circulating CD4+ T cell subsets. Regulatory and stem cell-like memory subsets were obtained from only 8 patients and roughly eight healthy donors, while naive and central memory subsets were obtained from all 30 or so donors. Broad study findings and their caveats: Naive, central memory and regulatory TCRB repertoires appeared to be more similar among patients than among healthy donors. Patients with type 1 diabetes made fewer insertions and deleted more nucleotides at VDJ recombination sites, implying thymic rearrangement abnormalities. PCR may preferentially amplify shorter templates, but because patient and control samples were amplified and corrected together, any resulting skew would affect both groups equally. Sequencing cDNA rather than genomic DNA could over-represent highly expressing activated cells, although activation and CD3 levels did not differ between groups. A moderate but significant shortening of TCRB CDR3 length was observed in type 1 diabetes patients in all four CD4+ subsets. HLA sub-analyses involved small numbers of individuals, so any influence of HLA type on TCRB rearrangement remained unresolved.

The entire amount of isolated RNA was reverse transcribed using the High Capacity cDNA Reverse Transcription Kit, so the sequenced TCRB transcripts were expressed ones. Naive, central memory and regulatory T cell samples underwent deep immunoSEQ sequencing, averaging approximately 3.3 million total reads per sample. Sorted cells were lysed in RLT buffer, and RNA was extracted using DNase-treated RNeasy Micro or Mini kits according to cell number. Each cell subset was processed on its own to prevent cross-contamination, while patient and healthy donor samples were processed together. The immunoSEQ multiplex PCR was used to amplify TCRB sequences from cDNA, generating 87-bp fragments that spanned the CDR3 region. Sequencing of the amplicons was performed on the Illumina HiSeq platform. The source study handled its data this way. Synthetic template baselines were used to correct PCR bias computationally, reads within Hamming distance 2 were collapsed together, and singletons that could not be merged were discarded. By aligning reads against IMGT, V, D and J genes, CDR3 length, and insertions or deletions at six rearrangement sites were assigned. Within each subset, clonotype counts were normalized to sorted cell number, after which true diversity and Gini coefficients were computed with the tcR R package. The overlap coefficient, calculated on TCRB nucleotide sequences, was used to measure repertoire sharing. Out-of-frame TCRB sequences from naive cells were analyzed as a proxy for the pre-selection repertoire. Imported from immuneACCESS, the table was reduced by TCRdb to in-frame sequences with V and J called. These copies leave out some clones; in studies compared against another copy, an unresolved V gene accounts for under half, and the cause of the remainder is not known. V and J calls and clone size come straight from that table; D and trimming were deduced from the DNA. This sample comprises approximately 300,000 clones, more than 9.5% of them detected only once. The ten largest clones capture more than 0.015% of the sample.

Trimming leaves V shorter by 1 base and J shorter by 7 bases, with the junction holding 5 bases beyond the gene matches. The CDR3 runs 14 residues from the cysteine to the phenylalanine. Only the CDR3 part of the read is kept: 42 bases, read in frame from the first base. Sequences SEHNR (CDR1) and FQNEAQ (CDR2) are obtained from the germline V gene (reference sequence). From each donor, a single peripheral blood sample of about 120 mL on average was drawn into heparinised tubes. A BD FACSAria II was used to sort naive, central memory, regulatory and stem cell-like memory CD4+ T cells with a panel that included CD45RO, CCR7, CD25, CD127, CD95 and CD27. Every sorted population had a purity above 95%. PBMCs were isolated immediately by Lymphoprep density gradient centrifugation and stained directly without culture. Samples were stained and sorted in pairs, with one healthy donor and one patient per experiment, so that batch effects were minimized.

Points on this clone: This clone's antigen is unknown. No base quality information exists; no much larger clone differs at one position.

The sequenced sample consisted of naive CD4+ T cells from blood. The sample's cell subset or site label, in plain terms: true naive CD4+ T cells. The receptor comes from a woman aged 25 to 39 in good health. The chain couples TRBV7-9 to TRBJ2-3; 7 central nucleotides agree with TRBD1. The CDR3 here reads CASSLEGAVNTQYF. The DNA is as follows: TGTGCCAGCAGCTTAGAGGGGGCAGTAAATACGCAGTATTTT.